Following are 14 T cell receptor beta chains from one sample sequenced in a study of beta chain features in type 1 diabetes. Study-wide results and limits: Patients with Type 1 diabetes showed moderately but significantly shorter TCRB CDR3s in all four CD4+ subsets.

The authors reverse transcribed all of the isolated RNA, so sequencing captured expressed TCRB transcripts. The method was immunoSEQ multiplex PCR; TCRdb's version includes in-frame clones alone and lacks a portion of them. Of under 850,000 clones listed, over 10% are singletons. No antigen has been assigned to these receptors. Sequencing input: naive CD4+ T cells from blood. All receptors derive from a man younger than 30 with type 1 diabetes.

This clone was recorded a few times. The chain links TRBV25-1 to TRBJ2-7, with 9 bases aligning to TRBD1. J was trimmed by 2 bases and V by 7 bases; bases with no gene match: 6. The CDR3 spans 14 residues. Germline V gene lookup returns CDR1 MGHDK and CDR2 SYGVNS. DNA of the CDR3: TGTGCCAGCAAACCGGACAGGGGAACCTACGAGCAGTACTTC. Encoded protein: CASKPDRGTYEQYF.

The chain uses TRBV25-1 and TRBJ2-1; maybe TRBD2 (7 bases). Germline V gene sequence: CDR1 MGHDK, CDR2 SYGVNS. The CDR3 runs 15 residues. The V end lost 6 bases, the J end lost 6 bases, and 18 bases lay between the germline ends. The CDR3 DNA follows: TGTGCCAGCAGCCGAGGGGGGGCAGGTTTCAATGAGCAGTTCTTC. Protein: CASSRGGAGFNEQFF.

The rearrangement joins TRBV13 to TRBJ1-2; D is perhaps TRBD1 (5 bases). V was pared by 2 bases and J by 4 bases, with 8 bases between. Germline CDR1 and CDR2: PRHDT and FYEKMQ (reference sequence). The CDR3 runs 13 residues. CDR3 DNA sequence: TGTGCCAGCAGCTTACAGGGCCTCTATGGCTACACCTTC. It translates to CASSLQGLYGYTF.

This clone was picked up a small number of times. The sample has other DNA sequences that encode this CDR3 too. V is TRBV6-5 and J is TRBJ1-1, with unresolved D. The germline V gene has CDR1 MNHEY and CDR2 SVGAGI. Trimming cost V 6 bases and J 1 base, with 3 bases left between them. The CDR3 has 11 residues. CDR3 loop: CASSKNTEAFF. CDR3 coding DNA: TGTGCCAGCAGCAAGAACACTGAAGCTTTCTTT.

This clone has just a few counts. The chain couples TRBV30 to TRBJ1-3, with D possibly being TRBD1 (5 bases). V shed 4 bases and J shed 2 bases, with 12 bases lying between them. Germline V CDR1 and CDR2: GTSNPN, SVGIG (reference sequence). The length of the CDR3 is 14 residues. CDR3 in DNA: TGTGCCTGGACTTACGGGACGGCTGGAAACACCATATATTTT. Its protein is CAWTYGTAGNTIYF.

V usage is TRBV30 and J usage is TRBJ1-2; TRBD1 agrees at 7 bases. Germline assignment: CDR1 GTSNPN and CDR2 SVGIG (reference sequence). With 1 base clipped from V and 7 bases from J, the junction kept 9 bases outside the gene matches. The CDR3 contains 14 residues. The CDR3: CAWSGPTGAVGYTF. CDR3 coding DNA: TGTGCCTGGAGTGGGCCCACAGGGGCAGTTGGCTACACCTTC.

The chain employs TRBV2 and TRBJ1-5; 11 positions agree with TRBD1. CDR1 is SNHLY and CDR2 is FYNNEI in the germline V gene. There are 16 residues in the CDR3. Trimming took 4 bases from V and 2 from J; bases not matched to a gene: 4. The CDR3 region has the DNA TGTGCCAGCAGTGTCCAGGGACAGGGGGGCAATCAGCCCCAGCATTTT. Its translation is CASSVQGQGGNQPQHF.

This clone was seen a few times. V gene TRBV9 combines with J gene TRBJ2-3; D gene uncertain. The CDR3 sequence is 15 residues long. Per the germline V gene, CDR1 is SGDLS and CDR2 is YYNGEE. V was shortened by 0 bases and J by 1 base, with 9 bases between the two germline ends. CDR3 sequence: CASSVVGMGTDTQYF. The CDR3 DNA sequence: TGTGCCAGCAGCGTAGTGGGGATGGGCACAGATACGCAGTATTTT.

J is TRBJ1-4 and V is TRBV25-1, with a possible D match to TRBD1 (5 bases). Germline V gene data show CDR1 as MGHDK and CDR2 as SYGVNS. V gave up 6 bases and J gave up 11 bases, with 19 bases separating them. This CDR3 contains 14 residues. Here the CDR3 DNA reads TGTGCCAGCAGGCAAGACGGGGGGACTGAGAAACTGTTTTTT. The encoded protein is CASRQDGGTEKLFF.

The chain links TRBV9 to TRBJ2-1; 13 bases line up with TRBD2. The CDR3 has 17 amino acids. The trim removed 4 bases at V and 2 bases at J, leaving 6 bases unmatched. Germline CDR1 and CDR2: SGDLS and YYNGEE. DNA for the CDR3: TGTGCCAGCAGCATCACTAGCGGGGGGGCCGCCTACAATGAGCAGTTCTTC. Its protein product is CASSITSGGAAYNEQFF.

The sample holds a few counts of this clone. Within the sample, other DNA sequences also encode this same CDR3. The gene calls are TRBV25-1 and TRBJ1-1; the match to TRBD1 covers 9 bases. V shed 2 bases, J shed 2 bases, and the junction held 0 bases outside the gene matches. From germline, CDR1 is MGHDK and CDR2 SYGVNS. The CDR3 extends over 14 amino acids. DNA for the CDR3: TGTGCCAGCAGTGAAACAGGGGGCAACACTGAAGCTTTCTTT. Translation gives CASSETGGNTEAFF.

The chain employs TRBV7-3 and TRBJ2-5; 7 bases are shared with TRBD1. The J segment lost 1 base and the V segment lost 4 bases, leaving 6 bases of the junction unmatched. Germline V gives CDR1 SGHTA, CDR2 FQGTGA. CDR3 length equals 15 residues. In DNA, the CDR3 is TGTGCCAGCAGCTCACAGGGGATTGGCCAAGAGACCCAGTACTTC. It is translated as CASSSQGIGQETQYF.

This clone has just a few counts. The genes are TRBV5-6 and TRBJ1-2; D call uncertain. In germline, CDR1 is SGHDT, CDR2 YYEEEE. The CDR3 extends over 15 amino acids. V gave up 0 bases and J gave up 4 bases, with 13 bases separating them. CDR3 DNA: TGTGCCAGCAGCTTGGGGCCAGGCAGGCTCTATGGCTACACCTTC. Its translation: CASSLGPGRLYGYTF.

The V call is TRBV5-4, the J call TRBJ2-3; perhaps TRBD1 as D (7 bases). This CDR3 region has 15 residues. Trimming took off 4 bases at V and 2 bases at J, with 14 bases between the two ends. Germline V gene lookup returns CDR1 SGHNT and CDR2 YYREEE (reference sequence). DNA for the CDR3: TGTGCCAGCAGCGCGGGACAGAGAGACACAGATACGCAGTATTTT. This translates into CASSAGQRDTDTQYF.